The rows below give T cell receptor beta chains drawn from one sample of a study of identical twins. TCRdb called the 5' RACE reads again in MiXCR, with one record for every CDR3 protein. The top ten hold 0.25% to 0.3% of the sample, which has more than 1.5 million distinct CDR3 sequences, roughly a third seen once. Material: cord blood. These receptors were collected from a newborn girl in good health. Each CDR3 is given with its conserved first and last residue. Each record gives: V gene, CDR3 length, D gene, clone size, J gene, CDR3 protein, CDR3 DNA. A D gene is named only where the DNA matches it firmly. Rows may omit the clone size; those that give it use once, few, many or a size class.

V gene: TRBV20-1
CDR3 length: 15
D gene: NA
clone size: few
J gene: TRBJ2-1
CDR3 protein: CSARRGLASYNEQFF
CDR3 DNA: TGCAGTGCTAGGCGGGGGCTAGCATCCTACAATGAGCAGTTCTTC

V gene: TRBV7-9
CDR3 length: 13
D gene: TRBD1
clone size: NA
J gene: TRBJ1-2
CDR3 protein: CASSFQGADGYTF
CDR3 DNA: TGTGCCAGCAGCTTTCAGGGGGCTGATGGCTACACCTTC

V gene: TRBV14
CDR3 length: 16
D gene: TRBD1
clone size: few
J gene: TRBJ2-1
CDR3 protein: CASSLPGTGVGNEQFF
CDR3 DNA: TGTGCCAGCAGCCTGCCAGGGACAGGGGTTGGGAATGAGCAGTTCTTC

V gene: TRBV20-1
CDR3 length: 14
D gene: TRBD2
clone size: few
J gene: TRBJ2-4
CDR3 protein: CSARVGTSGSHQYF
CDR3 DNA: TGCAGTGCTAGAGTGGGGACTAGCGGGAGCCATCAGTACTTC

V gene: TRBV27
CDR3 length: 13
D gene: NA
clone size: NA
J gene: TRBJ2-1
CDR3 protein: CASSLIGVGEQFF
CDR3 DNA: TGTGCCAGCAGTTTAATCGGGGTTGGGGAGCAGTTCTTC

V gene: TRBV12-3/TRBV12-4
CDR3 length: 14
D gene: NA
clone size: NA
J gene: TRBJ1-2
CDR3 protein: CASSAPTRHYGYTF
CDR3 DNA: TGTGCCAGCAGTGCCCCGACAAGGCACTATGGCTACACCTTC

V gene: TRBV2
CDR3 length: 12
D gene: NA
clone size: few
J gene: TRBJ2-3
CDR3 protein: CASNLGLATQYF
CDR3 DNA: TGTGCCAGCAATTTAGGGCTAGCAACGCAGTATTTT

V gene: TRBV4-2
CDR3 length: 15
D gene: TRBD1
clone size: NA
J gene: TRBJ1-5
CDR3 protein: CASSQERRGGQPQHF
CDR3 DNA: TGTGCCAGCAGCCAAGAGCGCAGGGGGGGTCAGCCCCAGCATTTT

V gene: TRBV27
CDR3 length: 13
D gene: TRBD1
clone size: many
J gene: TRBJ2-7
CDR3 protein: CASSFGQGYEQYF
CDR3 DNA: TGTGCCAGCAGCTTCGGACAGGGCTACGAGCAGTACTTC

V gene: TRBV11-2
CDR3 length: 14
D gene: NA
clone size: few
J gene: TRBJ1-2
CDR3 protein: CASSLAGVGDGYTF
CDR3 DNA: TGTGCCAGCAGCTTAGCAGGGGTAGGAGATGGCTACACCTTC

V gene: TRBV20-1
CDR3 length: 12
D gene: NA
clone size: NA
J gene: TRBJ2-3
CDR3 protein: CSARDYRVTQYF
CDR3 DNA: TGCAGTGCTAGAGACTATAGGGTTACGCAGTATTTT

V gene: TRBV25-1
CDR3 length: 16
D gene: TRBD2
clone size: NA
J gene: TRBJ2-2
CDR3 protein: CASSEKGLAGAGELFF
CDR3 DNA: TGTGCCAGCAGTGAGAAAGGACTAGCGGGAGCCGGGGAGCTGTTTTTT

V gene: TRBV12-3/TRBV12-4
CDR3 length: 17
D gene: TRBD2
clone size: NA
J gene: TRBJ2-3
CDR3 protein: CASSFPGLAVSADTQYF
CDR3 DNA: TGTGCCAGCAGTTTCCCGGGACTAGCGGTAAGCGCAGATACGCAGTATTTT

V gene: TRBV6-5
CDR3 length: 17
D gene: NA
clone size: NA
J gene: TRBJ1-4
CDR3 protein: CASSYSGGPATNEKLFF
CDR3 DNA: TGTGCCAGCAGTTACTCGGGGGGACCTGCAACTAATGAAAAACTGTTTTTT

V gene: TRBV19
CDR3 length: 14
D gene: NA
clone size: NA
J gene: TRBJ1-5
CDR3 protein: CASSIWGFNQPQHF
CDR3 DNA: TGTGCCAGTAGTATCTGGGGGTTCAATCAGCCCCAGCATTTT

V gene: TRBV3-1
CDR3 length: 15
D gene: NA
clone size: NA
J gene: TRBJ2-7
CDR3 protein: CASSLSNVFTYEQYF
CDR3 DNA: TGTGCCAGCAGCCTGTCTAACGTTTTTACCTACGAGCAGTACTTC

V gene: TRBV4-1
CDR3 length: 14
D gene: TRBD2
clone size: few
J gene: TRBJ2-5
CDR3 protein: CASSLQRDYYEQYF
CDR3 DNA: TGCGCCAGCAGCCTCCAGCGGGACTACTATGAGCAGTACTTC

V gene: TRBV5-1
CDR3 length: 15
D gene: NA
clone size: NA
J gene: TRBJ2-3
CDR3 protein: CASSPILSNTDTQYF
CDR3 DNA: TGCGCCAGCAGCCCGATATTGTCCAACACAGATACGCAGTATTTT

V gene: TRBV7-2
CDR3 length: 16
D gene: TRBD1
clone size: NA
J gene: TRBJ2-2
CDR3 protein: CASSFLRQGGTGELFF
CDR3 DNA: TGTGCCAGCAGCTTCCTTCGACAGGGCGGAACCGGGGAGCTGTTTTTT

V gene: TRBV27
CDR3 length: 11
D gene: NA
clone size: few
J gene: TRBJ2-5
CDR3 protein: CASSSVNEQYF
CDR3 DNA: TGTGCCAGCAGTTCGGTCAATGAGCAGTACTTC

V gene: TRBV29-1
CDR3 length: 14
D gene: NA
clone size: NA
J gene: TRBJ2-7
CDR3 protein: CSVALRGSYNEQYF
CDR3 DNA: TGCAGCGTGGCCCTTAGGGGGAGCTACAATGAGCAGTACTTC

V gene: TRBV12-3/TRBV12-4
CDR3 length: 16
D gene: TRBD2
clone size: few
J gene: TRBJ2-1
CDR3 protein: CASSPHIAGVYNEQFF
CDR3 DNA: TGTGCCAGCAGTCCCCATATAGCGGGAGTCTACAATGAGCAGTTCTTC

V gene: TRBV20-1
CDR3 length: 14
D gene: NA
clone size: NA
J gene: TRBJ2-1
CDR3 protein: CSVLARVSYNEQFF
CDR3 DNA: TGCAGTGTCTTAGCGAGGGTCTCCTACAATGAGCAGTTCTTC

V gene: TRBV6-2/TRBV6-3
CDR3 length: 15
D gene: NA
clone size: NA
J gene: TRBJ2-7
CDR3 protein: CASSYWVGENNEQYF
CDR3 DNA: TGTGCCAGCAGTTACTGGGTGGGAGAGAACAATGAGCAGTACTTC

V gene: TRBV2
CDR3 length: 13
D gene: NA
clone size: many
J gene: TRBJ2-3
CDR3 protein: CASSERRTDTQYF
CDR3 DNA: TGTGCCAGCAGTGAACGGCGGACAGATACGCAGTATTTT

V gene: TRBV28
CDR3 length: 16
D gene: TRBD1
clone size: once
J gene: TRBJ1-5
CDR3 protein: CACSSTGTGPNRPQHF
CDR3 DNA: TGTGCCTGCAGTTCAACCGGGACAGGGCCAAATCGGCCCCAGCATTTT

V gene: TRBV7-2
CDR3 length: 19
D gene: TRBD1
clone size: NA
J gene: TRBJ2-7
CDR3 protein: CASSLRAGGASFPSYEQYF
CDR3 DNA: TGTGCCAGCAGCTTAAGGGCAGGGGGCGCTTCATTCCCTTCCTACGAGCAGTACTTC

V gene: TRBV19
CDR3 length: 14
D gene: NA
clone size: few
J gene: TRBJ1-1
CDR3 protein: CASKRDPMNTEAFF
CDR3 DNA: TGTGCCAGTAAAAGGGACCCCATGAACACTGAAGCTTTCTTT

V gene: TRBV6-1
CDR3 length: 15
D gene: NA
clone size: NA
J gene: TRBJ2-7
CDR3 protein: CASSGPGTLSYEQYF
CDR3 DNA: TGTGCCAGCAGTGGTCCCGGGACACTCTCCTACGAGCAGTACTTC

V gene: TRBV4-1
CDR3 length: 15
D gene: NA
clone size: NA
J gene: TRBJ2-5
CDR3 protein: CASSPGLGRGNEQYF
CDR3 DNA: TGCGCCAGCAGCCCTGGTCTAGGGAGGGGGAATGAGCAGTACTTC

V gene: TRBV4-1
CDR3 length: 18
D gene: TRBD2
clone size: few
J gene: TRBJ2-1
CDR3 protein: CASSQEFIPSGDYNEQFF
CDR3 DNA: TGCGCCAGCAGCCAAGAATTTATCCCTAGCGGGGACTACAATGAGCAGTTCTTC

V gene: TRBV12-3/TRBV12-4
CDR3 length: 15
D gene: NA
clone size: once
J gene: TRBJ2-3
CDR3 protein: CASSLHFLGTDTQYF
CDR3 DNA: TGTGCCAGCAGTTTACACTTCCTGGGAACAGATACGCAGTATTTT

V gene: TRBV2
CDR3 length: 15
D gene: NA
clone size: few
J gene: TRBJ2-7
CDR3 protein: CASSEWGDPYNEQYF
CDR3 DNA: TGTGCCAGCAGTGAATGGGGGGACCCCTACAATGAGCAGTACTTC

V gene: TRBV7-2
CDR3 length: 17
D gene: TRBD2
clone size: few
J gene: TRBJ2-4
CDR3 protein: CASSSRLAGVAKNIQYF
CDR3 DNA: TGTGCCAGCAGCTCAAGACTAGCGGGAGTAGCCAAAAACATTCAGTACTTC

V gene: TRBV5-1
CDR3 length: 15
D gene: NA
clone size: few
J gene: TRBJ1-5
CDR3 protein: CASSFRGSVREPQHF
CDR3 DNA: TGCGCCAGCAGCTTCCGAGGGTCAGTGAGGGAGCCCCAGCATTTT

V gene: TRBV20-1
CDR3 length: 14
D gene: TRBD2
clone size: NA
J gene: TRBJ2-3
CDR3 protein: CSASPAREGDTQYF
CDR3 DNA: TGCAGTGCTAGTCCCGCCAGGGAGGGTGATACGCAGTATTTT

V gene: TRBV7-6
CDR3 length: 13
D gene: NA
clone size: few
J gene: TRBJ2-7
CDR3 protein: CASSSTGYYEQYF
CDR3 DNA: TGTGCCAGCAGCTCTACAGGGTACTACGAGCAGTACTTC

V gene: TRBV6-1
CDR3 length: 18
D gene: TRBD2
clone size: NA
J gene: TRBJ2-1
CDR3 protein: CASTPKTPGLALEGERFF
CDR3 DNA: TGTGCCAGCACCCCAAAAACACCGGGACTAGCCCTCGAGGGGGAGCGGTTCTTC

V gene: TRBV27
CDR3 length: 17
D gene: TRBD2
clone size: few
J gene: TRBJ2-3
CDR3 protein: CASSPLTSGGATDTQYF
CDR3 DNA: TGTGCCAGCAGTCCCCTAACTAGCGGGGGGGCGACAGATACGCAGTATTTT

V gene: TRBV3-1
CDR3 length: 17
D gene: NA
clone size: NA
J gene: TRBJ2-3
CDR3 protein: CASSQDGRGPRTDTQYF
CDR3 DNA: TGTGCCAGCAGCCAAGATGGGAGGGGGCCACGCACAGATACGCAGTATTTT

V gene: TRBV5-5
CDR3 length: 16
D gene: TRBD1
clone size: few
J gene: TRBJ2-3
CDR3 protein: CASSRTGPPFTDTQYF
CDR3 DNA: TGTGCCAGCAGTCGGACAGGCCCTCCATTCACAGATACGCAGTATTTT

V gene: TRBV5-1
CDR3 length: 16
D gene: TRBD1
clone size: few
J gene: TRBJ2-3
CDR3 protein: CASGPGTGAFTDTQYF
CDR3 DNA: TGCGCCAGCGGGCCCGGGACAGGGGCCTTCACAGATACGCAGTATTTT

V gene: TRBV4-2
CDR3 length: 14
D gene: NA
clone size: few
J gene: TRBJ2-7
CDR3 protein: CASSQGGRPYEQYF
CDR3 DNA: TGTGCCAGCAGCCAAGGGGGGAGGCCCTACGAGCAGTACTTC

V gene: TRBV20-1
CDR3 length: 14
D gene: NA
clone size: NA
J gene: TRBJ2-1
CDR3 protein: CSARDDGVYNEQFF
CDR3 DNA: TGCAGTGCTAGAGACGACGGGGTTTACAATGAGCAGTTCTTC

V gene: TRBV6-6
CDR3 length: 16
D gene: NA
clone size: few
J gene: TRBJ2-7
CDR3 protein: CASSYSVVGSSYEQYF
CDR3 DNA: TGTGCCAGCAGTTACTCGGTAGTCGGAAGCTCCTACGAGCAGTACTTC

V gene: TRBV20-1
CDR3 length: 13
D gene: NA
clone size: NA
J gene: TRBJ1-2
CDR3 protein: CSAREWPEAGYTF
CDR3 DNA: TGCAGTGCTAGAGAATGGCCCGAGGCTGGCTACACCTTC

V gene: TRBV29-1
CDR3 length: 11
D gene: TRBD1
clone size: NA
J gene: TRBJ2-7
CDR3 protein: CSVDDRGEQYF
CDR3 DNA: TGCAGCGTTGATGACAGGGGCGAGCAGTACTTC

V gene: TRBV5-1
CDR3 length: 11
D gene: NA
clone size: NA
J gene: TRBJ1-1
CDR3 protein: CASSSLQGAFF
CDR3 DNA: TGCGCCAGCAGTTCCTTACAGGGAGCTTTCTTT

V gene: TRBV10-3
CDR3 length: 12
D gene: NA
clone size: few
J gene: TRBJ2-3
CDR3 protein: CAISEVTDTQYF
CDR3 DNA: TGTGCCATCAGTGAGGTCACAGATACGCAGTATTTT

V gene: TRBV10-3
CDR3 length: 12
D gene: TRBD1
clone size: NA
J gene: TRBJ1-1
CDR3 protein: CAINRGQGEAFF
CDR3 DNA: TGTGCCATCAATAGGGGGCAGGGTGAAGCTTTCTTT

V gene: TRBV29-1
CDR3 length: 14
D gene: TRBD1
clone size: NA
J gene: TRBJ2-7
CDR3 protein: CSVEDNRGAYEQYF
CDR3 DNA: TGCAGCGTTGAAGATAACAGGGGGGCCTACGAGCAGTACTTC

V gene: TRBV7-2
CDR3 length: 14
D gene: NA
clone size: NA
J gene: TRBJ2-2
CDR3 protein: CASSPTRWTGELFF
CDR3 DNA: TGTGCCAGCAGCCCAACTAGATGGACCGGGGAGCTGTTTTTT

V gene: TRBV19
CDR3 length: 16
D gene: TRBD1
clone size: NA
J gene: TRBJ2-1
CDR3 protein: CASSMGTGVTYNEQFF
CDR3 DNA: TGTGCCAGTAGTATGGGGACAGGGGTTACCTACAATGAGCAGTTCTTC

V gene: TRBV12-3/TRBV12-4
CDR3 length: 15
D gene: TRBD1
clone size: NA
J gene: TRBJ1-6
CDR3 protein: CASGKGASTGSPLHF
CDR3 DNA: TGTGCCAGCGGCAAGGGGGCCTCGACAGGGTCACCCCTCCACTTT

V gene: TRBV4-1
CDR3 length: 16
D gene: TRBD2
clone size: few
J gene: TRBJ2-1
CDR3 protein: CASSQVSSGDGNEQFF
CDR3 DNA: TGCGCCAGCAGCCAAGTCTCTAGCGGGGACGGTAATGAGCAGTTCTTC

V gene: TRBV5-1
CDR3 length: 13
D gene: NA
clone size: many
J gene: TRBJ2-7
CDR3 protein: CASSPDSFYEQYF
CDR3 DNA: TGCGCCAGCAGCCCGGATTCCTTCTACGAGCAGTACTTC

V gene: TRBV21-1
CDR3 length: 14
D gene: NA
clone size: many
J gene: TRBJ2-7
CDR3 protein: CASSKDWGASEQYF
CDR3 DNA: TGTGCCAGCAGCAAAGACTGGGGGGCAAGCGAGCAGTACTTC

V gene: TRBV2
CDR3 length: 14
D gene: NA
clone size: once
J gene: TRBJ1-6
CDR3 protein: CARSEPYRDSPLHF
CDR3 DNA: TGTGCCAGGAGTGAACCCTACAGGGATTCACCCCTCCACTTT

V gene: TRBV29-1
CDR3 length: 11
D gene: NA
clone size: few
J gene: TRBJ1-2
CDR3 protein: CSVPPTDGYTF
CDR3 DNA: TGCAGCGTCCCCCCGACAGATGGCTACACCTTC

V gene: TRBV29-1
CDR3 length: 13
D gene: NA
clone size: NA
J gene: TRBJ2-7
CDR3 protein: CSDTQSSYNEQYF
CDR3 DNA: TGCAGCGACACCCAGAGCTCCTACAATGAGCAGTACTTC